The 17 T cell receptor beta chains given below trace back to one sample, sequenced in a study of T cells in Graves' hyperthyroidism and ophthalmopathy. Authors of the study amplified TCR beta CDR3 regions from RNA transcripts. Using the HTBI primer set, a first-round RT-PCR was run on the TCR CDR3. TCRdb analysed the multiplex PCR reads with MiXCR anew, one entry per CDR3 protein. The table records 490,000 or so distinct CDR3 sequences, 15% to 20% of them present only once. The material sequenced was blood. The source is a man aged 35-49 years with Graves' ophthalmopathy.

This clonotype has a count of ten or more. CDR3 coding DNA: TGTGCCAGCAGCTGGGGCCCCCTCTCTGAGCAGTTCTTC. Translated, it gives CASSWGPLSEQFF. The V and J genes are TRBV7-3 and TRBJ2-1; TRBD1 might be the D (5 bases). The CDR3 contains 13 residues. Germline values: CDR1 SGHTA, CDR2 FQGTGA. V lost 4 bases, J lost 9 bases, and 13 bases lay in between.

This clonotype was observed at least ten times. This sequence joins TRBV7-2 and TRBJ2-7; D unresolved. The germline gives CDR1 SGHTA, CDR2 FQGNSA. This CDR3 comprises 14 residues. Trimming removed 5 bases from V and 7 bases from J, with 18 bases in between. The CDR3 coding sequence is TGTGCCAGCAGCATAGGGCCCCCTCCTCGAGAGCAGTACTTC. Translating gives CASSIGPPPREQYF.

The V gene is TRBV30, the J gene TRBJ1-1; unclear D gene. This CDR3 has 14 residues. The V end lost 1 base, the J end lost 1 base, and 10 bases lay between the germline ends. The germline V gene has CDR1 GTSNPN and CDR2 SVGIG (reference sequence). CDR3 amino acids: CAWSGGRTNTEAFF. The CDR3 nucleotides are TGTGCCTGGAGTGGCGGGAGAACGAACACTGAAGCTTTCTTT.

CDR3 DNA sequence: TGTGCCAGCAGTTTAGTTGGGACAGGGCGAAACTATGGCTACACCTTC. It translates to CASSLVGTGRNYGYTF. V usage is TRBV12-3 or TRBV12-4 and J usage is TRBJ1-2; 9 positions agree with TRBD1. J lost 2 bases, V lost 1 base, and 5 bases had no gene match. This CDR3 spans 16 amino acids.

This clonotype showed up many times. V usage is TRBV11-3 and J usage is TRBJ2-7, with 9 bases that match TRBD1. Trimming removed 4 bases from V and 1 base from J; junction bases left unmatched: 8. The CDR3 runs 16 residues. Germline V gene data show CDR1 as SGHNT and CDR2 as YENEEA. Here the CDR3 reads CASSSPRDRASYEQYF. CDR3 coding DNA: TGTGCCAGCAGCTCCCCCCGGGACAGGGCGTCCTACGAGCAGTACTTC.

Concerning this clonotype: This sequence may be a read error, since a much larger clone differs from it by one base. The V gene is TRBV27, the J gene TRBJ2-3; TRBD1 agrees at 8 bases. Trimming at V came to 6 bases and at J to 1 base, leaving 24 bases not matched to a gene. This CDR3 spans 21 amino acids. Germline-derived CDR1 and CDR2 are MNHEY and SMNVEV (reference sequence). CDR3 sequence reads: CASSSGQDILALPDGTDTQYF. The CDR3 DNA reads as TGTGCCAGCAGCTCGGGACAGGACATCCTAGCCCTCCCCGATGGCACAGATACGCAGTATTTT.

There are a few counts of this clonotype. CDR3 in DNA: TGTGCCACCAGTGCGACTAGCGAGTTTAACATTCAGTACTTC. Translating it yields CATSATSEFNIQYF. V usage is TRBV24-1 and J usage is TRBJ2-4, with 8 bases that match TRBD2. Germline V CDR1 and CDR2: KGHDR, SFDVKD. The V gene end was trimmed by 5 bases and the J gene end by 7 bases; junction bases not matched to a gene: 6. The CDR3 has 14 amino acids.

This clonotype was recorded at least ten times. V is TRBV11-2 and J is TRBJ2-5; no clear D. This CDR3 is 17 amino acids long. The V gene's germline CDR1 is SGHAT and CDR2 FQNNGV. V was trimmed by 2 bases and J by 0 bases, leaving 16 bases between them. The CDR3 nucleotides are TGTGCCAGCAGCTTAAGACCTCTGCTGGGGAACCAAGAGACCCAGTACTTC. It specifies CASSLRPLLGNQETQYF.

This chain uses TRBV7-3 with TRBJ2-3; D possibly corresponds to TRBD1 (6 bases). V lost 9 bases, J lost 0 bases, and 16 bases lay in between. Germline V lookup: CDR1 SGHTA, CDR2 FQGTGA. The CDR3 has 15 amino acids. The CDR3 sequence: CASSILGASTDTQYF. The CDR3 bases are TGTGCCAGTAGTATTCTGGGGGCAAGCACAGATACGCAGTATTTT.

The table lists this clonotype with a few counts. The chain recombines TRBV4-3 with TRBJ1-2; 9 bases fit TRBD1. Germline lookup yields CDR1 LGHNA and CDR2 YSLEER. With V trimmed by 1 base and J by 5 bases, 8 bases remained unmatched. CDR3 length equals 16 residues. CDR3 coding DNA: TGCGCCAGCAGCCAAGGGGAGACCGGGACAGGGTATGGCTACACCTTC. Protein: CASSQGETGTGYGYTF.

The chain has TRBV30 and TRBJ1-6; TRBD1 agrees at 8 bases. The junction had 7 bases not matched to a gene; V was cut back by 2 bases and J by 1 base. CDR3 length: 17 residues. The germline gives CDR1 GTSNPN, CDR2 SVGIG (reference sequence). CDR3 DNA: TGTGCCTGGAGTTTCGGACAGGGCGGTTCCTATAATTCACCCCTCCACTTT. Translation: CAWSFGQGGSYNSPLHF.

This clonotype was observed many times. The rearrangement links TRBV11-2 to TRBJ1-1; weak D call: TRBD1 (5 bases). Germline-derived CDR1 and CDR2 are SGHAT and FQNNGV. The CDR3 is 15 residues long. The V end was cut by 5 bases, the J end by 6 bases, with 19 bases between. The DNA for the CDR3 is TGTGCCAGCAGCGCCCACACAGGTCCGTTCCCTGAAGCTTTCTTT. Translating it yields CASSAHTGPFPEAFF.

CDR3 sequence (DNA): TGTGCCAGCAGCTTCCATGGTACAGGGAATGAGCAGTTCTTC. Its translation: CASSFHGTGNEQFF. The chain employs TRBV7-3 and TRBJ2-1, with D possibly being TRBD1 (6 bases). The V gene's germline CDR1 is SGHTA and CDR2 FQGTGA. This CDR3 region has 14 residues. V was trimmed by 3 bases and J by 7 bases, leaving 13 bases between them.

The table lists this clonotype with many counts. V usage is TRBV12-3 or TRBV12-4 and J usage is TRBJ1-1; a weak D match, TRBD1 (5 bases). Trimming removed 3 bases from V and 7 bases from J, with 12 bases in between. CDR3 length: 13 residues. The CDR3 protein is CASSLGLGNEAFF. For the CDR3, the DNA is TGTGCCAGCAGTTTGGGGCTCGGAAATGAAGCTTTCTTT.

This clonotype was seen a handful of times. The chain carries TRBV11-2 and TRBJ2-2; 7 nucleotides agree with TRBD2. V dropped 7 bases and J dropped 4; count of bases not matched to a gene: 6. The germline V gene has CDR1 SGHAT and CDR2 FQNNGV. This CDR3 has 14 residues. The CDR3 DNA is TGTGCCAGCATGGATTGGGGGGGCACCGGGGAGCTGTTTTTT. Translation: CASMDWGGTGELFF.

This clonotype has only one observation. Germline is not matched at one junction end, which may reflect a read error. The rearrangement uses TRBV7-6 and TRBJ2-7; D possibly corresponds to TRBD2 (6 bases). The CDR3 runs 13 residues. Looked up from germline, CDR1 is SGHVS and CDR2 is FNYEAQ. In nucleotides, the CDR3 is TGTGCCGGCAGCCTAGGGCGGGGATACGAGCAGTACTTC. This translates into CAGSLGRGYEQYF.

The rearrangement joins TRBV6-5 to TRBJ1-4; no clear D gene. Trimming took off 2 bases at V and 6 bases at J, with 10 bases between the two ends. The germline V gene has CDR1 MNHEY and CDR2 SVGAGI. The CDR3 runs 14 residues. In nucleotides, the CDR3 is TGTGCCAGCAGTTACGGTGGTTCCGATGAAAAACTGTTTTTT. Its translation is CASSYGGSDEKLFF.